These 8 T cell receptor beta chains share one sample of origin, sequenced in a study of a mutant IDH1 vaccine in newly diagnosed glioma. Time point here: week 11, during vaccination. Doses consisted of 300 ug of mutant IDH1 20-mer peptide each, paired with topical imiquimod. The antigens of these receptors remain unknown. Assay used: immunoSEQ multiplex PCR; TCRdb lists only in-frame clones, some missing. The table has 30,000 to 35,000 clones, 90% seen once. The source was PBMCs, collected from a glioma patient whose treatment included an IDH1 peptide vaccine. Every receptor here comes from a man younger than 35 with glioma.

The rearrangement links TRBV4-2 to TRBJ1-1; the D is unclear. This CDR3 has 16 amino acids. Germline V gene sequence: CDR1 LGHNA, CDR2 YNFKEQ. Trimming took 0 bases from V and 1 from J, leaving 12 bases between them. DNA of the CDR3: TGTGCCAGCAGCCAAGACGCCCCAAGTAGGAACACTGAAGCTTTCTTT. It codes for CASSQDAPSRNTEAFF.

The chain joins TRBV19 to TRBJ1-1, with unresolved D. V lost 3 bases, J lost 1 base, and 9 bases lay in between. Germline CDR1 LNHDA, CDR2 SQIVND (reference sequence). The CDR3 consists of 14 residues. For the CDR3, the DNA is TGTGCCAGTAGTATTCCGGGCAAGAACACTGAAGCTTTCTTT. This encodes CASSIPGKNTEAFF.

The chain recombines TRBV6-5 with TRBJ2-3; no firm D call. V was clipped by 6 bases and J by 2 bases, with 15 bases between them. CDR3 size: 15 residues. The V gene's germline CDR1 is MNHEY and CDR2 SVGAGI. The CDR3 bases are TGTGCCAGCAGGTTGACCCCCAACCCCACAGATACGCAGTATTTT. Its translation is CASRLTPNPTDTQYF.

The J gene is TRBJ1-2, the V gene TRBV25-1; 11 bases align to TRBD1. Germline V gene data show CDR1 as MGHDK and CDR2 as SYGVNS. This CDR3 region has 16 residues. Trimming at V came to 1 base and at J to 8 bases, leaving 9 bases not matched to a gene. The CDR3 loop is CASSELVGTGGGGYTF. CDR3 DNA sequence: TGTGCCAGCAGTGAATTGGTTGGGACAGGGGGAGGAGGCTACACCTTC.

This clone was recorded a few times. The J gene is TRBJ2-7, the V gene TRBV19; 16 bases match TRBD2. CDR1 is LNHDA, CDR2 SQIVND, per germline (reference sequence). CDR3 length: 16 amino acids. Unmatched junction bases numbered 12, after V lost 10 bases and J lost 6 bases. CDR3 nucleotide sequence: TGTGCCACAACGGGACTAGCGGGAGGGCGGTCTGGCGAGCAGTACTTC. Translation gives CATTGLAGGRSGEQYF. Using reference TRBV19 and TRBJ2-7 for the parts outside the CDR3, the full variable domain is DGGITQSPKYLFRKEGQNVTLSCEQNLNHDAMYWYRQDPGQGLRLIYYSQIVNDFQKGDIAEGYSVSREKKESFPLTVTSAQKNPTAFYLCATTGLAGGRSGEQYFGPGTRLTVT.

The V call is TRBV28, the J call TRBJ1-5; 7 bases align to TRBD1. The germline gives CDR1 MDHEN, CDR2 SYDVKM. The J segment lost 5 bases and the V segment lost 6 bases, leaving 10 bases of the junction unmatched. This CDR3 has 15 amino acids. The CDR3 nucleotides are TGTGCCAGCAGGGCGTTCAGGGGGAGCCATCAGCCCCAGCATTTT. Amino acids: CASRAFRGSHQPQHF.

The chain is built from TRBV29-1 and TRBJ2-1, with 10 bases aligning to TRBD1. Germline CDR1 and CDR2: SQVTM and ANQGSEA. The CDR3 spans 13 residues. Trimming at V came to 5 bases and at J to 7 bases, leaving 5 bases not matched to a gene. The CDR3 DNA reads as TGCAGCGTTACCCGGACAGGGGGGAATGAGCAGTTCTTC. It encodes CSVTRTGGNEQFF.

The chain couples TRBV5-1 to TRBJ1-1; D ambiguous. Germline CDR1 SGHRS, CDR2 YFSETQ. The CDR3 consists of 14 residues. Trimming stripped 2 bases from V and 1 base from J, with 9 bases between. CDR3 nucleotide sequence: TGCGCCAGCAGCTTATTCGGGCCGAACACTGAAGCTTTCTTT. Its translation: CASSLFGPNTEAFF.